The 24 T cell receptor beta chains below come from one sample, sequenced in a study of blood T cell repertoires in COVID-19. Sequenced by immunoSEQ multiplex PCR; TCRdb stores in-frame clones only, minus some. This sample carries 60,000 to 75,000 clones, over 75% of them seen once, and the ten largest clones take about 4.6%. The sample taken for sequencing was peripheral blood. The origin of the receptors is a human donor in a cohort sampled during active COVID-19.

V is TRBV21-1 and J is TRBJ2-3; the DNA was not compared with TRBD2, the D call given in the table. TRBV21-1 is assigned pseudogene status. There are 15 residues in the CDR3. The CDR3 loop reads CASNLAGEATDTQYF. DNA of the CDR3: TGTGCCAGCAACTTAGCGGGAGAGGCCACAGATACGCAGTATTTT.

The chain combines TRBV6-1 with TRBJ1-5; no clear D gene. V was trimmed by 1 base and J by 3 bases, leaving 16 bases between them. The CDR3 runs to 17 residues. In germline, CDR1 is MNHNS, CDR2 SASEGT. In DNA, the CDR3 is TGTGCCAGCAGTGAAGTTCATTCGCTCGGGGACAATCAGCCCCAGCATTTT. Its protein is CASSEVHSLGDNQPQHF.

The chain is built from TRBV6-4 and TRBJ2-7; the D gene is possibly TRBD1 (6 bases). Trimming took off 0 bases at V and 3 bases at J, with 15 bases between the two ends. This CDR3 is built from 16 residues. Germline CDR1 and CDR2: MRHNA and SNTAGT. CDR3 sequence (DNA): TGTGCCAGCAGTGACTCGAGTCCCCCCAGGGGCTACGAGCAGTACTTC. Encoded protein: CASSDSSPPRGYEQYF.

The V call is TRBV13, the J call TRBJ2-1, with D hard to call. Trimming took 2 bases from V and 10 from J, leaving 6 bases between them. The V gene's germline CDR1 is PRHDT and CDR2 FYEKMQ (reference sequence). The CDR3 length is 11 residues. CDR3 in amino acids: CASSLRREQFF. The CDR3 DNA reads TGTGCCAGCAGCTTACGGCGGGAGCAGTTCTTC.

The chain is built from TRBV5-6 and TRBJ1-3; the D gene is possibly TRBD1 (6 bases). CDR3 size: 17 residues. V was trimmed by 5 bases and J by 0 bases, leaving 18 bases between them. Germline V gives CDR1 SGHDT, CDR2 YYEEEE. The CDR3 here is CASSLLGHLSSGNTIYF. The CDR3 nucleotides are TGTGCCAGCAGTCTGCTGGGACATCTCTCCTCTGGAAACACCATATATTTT. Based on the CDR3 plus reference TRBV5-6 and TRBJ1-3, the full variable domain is DAGVTQSPTHLIKTRGQQVTLRCSPKSGHDTVSWYQQALGQGPQFIFQYYEEEERQRGNFPDRFSGHQFPNYSSELNVNALLLGDSALYLCASSLLGHLSSGNTIYFGEGSWLTVV.

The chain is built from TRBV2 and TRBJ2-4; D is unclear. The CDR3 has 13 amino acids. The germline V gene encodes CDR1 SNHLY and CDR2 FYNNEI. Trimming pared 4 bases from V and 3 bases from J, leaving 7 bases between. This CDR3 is CASSGTGKNIQYF. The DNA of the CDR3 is TGTGCCAGCAGTGGCACGGGCAAAAACATTCAGTACTTC. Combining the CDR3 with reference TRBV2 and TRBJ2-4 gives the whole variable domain EPEVTQTPSHQVTQMGQEVILRCVPISNHLYFYWYRQILGQKVEFLVSFYNNEISEKSEIFDDQFSVERPDGSNFTLKIRSTKLEDSAMYFCASSGTGKNIQYFGAGTRLSVL.

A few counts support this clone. The CDR3 region is CATSRALAVEQYF. Here the CDR3 DNA reads TGTGCCACCAGCAGAGCACTAGCGGTCGAGCAGTACTTC. The rearrangement links TRBV15 to TRBJ2-7; 8 nucleotides align to TRBD2. In germline, CDR1 is LNHNV, CDR2 YYDKDF (reference sequence). The CDR3 has 13 residues. V shed 1 base and J 6 bases; nucleotides not matched to a gene: 2.

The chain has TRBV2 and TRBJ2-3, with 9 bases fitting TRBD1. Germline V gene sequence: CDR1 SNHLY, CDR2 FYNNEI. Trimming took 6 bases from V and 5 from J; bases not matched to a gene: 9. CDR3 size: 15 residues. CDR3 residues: CASSARTGEEDTQYF. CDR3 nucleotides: TGTGCCAGCAGCGCTCGGACAGGGGAAGAAGATACGCAGTATTTT.

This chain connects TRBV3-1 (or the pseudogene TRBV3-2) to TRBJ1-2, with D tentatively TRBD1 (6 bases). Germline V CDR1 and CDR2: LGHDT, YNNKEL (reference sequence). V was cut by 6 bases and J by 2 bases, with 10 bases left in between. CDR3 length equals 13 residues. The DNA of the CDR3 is TGTGCCAGCAGGCTGACAGGCAACTATGGCTACACCTTC. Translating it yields CASRLTGNYGYTF.

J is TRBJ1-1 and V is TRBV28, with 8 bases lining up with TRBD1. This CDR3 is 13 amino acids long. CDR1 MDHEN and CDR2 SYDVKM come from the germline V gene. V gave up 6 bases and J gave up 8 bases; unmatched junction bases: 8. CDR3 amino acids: CASSPGGETEAFF. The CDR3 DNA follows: TGTGCCAGCAGCCCAGGGGGCGAGACCGAAGCTTTCTTT.

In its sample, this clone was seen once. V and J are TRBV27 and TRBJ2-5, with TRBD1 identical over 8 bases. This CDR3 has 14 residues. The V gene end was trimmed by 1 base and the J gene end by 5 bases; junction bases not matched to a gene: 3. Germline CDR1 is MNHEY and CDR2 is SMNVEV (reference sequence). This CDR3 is CASSLFAGGETQYF. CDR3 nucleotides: TGTGCCAGCAGTTTATTCGCAGGGGGCGAGACCCAGTACTTC.

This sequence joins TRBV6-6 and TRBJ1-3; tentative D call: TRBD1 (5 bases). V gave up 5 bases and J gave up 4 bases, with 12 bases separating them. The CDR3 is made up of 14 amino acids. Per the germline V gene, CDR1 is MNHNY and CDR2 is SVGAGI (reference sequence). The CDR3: CASSGGGVGNTIYF. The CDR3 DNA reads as TGTGCCAGCAGTGGTGGGGGGGTCGGAAACACCATATATTTT.

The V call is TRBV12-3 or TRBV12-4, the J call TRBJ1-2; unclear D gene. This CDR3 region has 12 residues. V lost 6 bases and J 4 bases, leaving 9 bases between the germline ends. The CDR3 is CASRAGGYGYTF. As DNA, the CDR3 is TGTGCCAGCAGGGCGGGCGGCTATGGCTACACCTTC.

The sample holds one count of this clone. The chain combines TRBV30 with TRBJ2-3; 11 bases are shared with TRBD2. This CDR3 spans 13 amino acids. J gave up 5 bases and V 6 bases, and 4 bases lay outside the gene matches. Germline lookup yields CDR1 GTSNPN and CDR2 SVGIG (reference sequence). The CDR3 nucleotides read TGTGCCTGTGCTAGCGGGAGGAGAGATACGCAGTATTTT. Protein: CACASGRRDTQYF.

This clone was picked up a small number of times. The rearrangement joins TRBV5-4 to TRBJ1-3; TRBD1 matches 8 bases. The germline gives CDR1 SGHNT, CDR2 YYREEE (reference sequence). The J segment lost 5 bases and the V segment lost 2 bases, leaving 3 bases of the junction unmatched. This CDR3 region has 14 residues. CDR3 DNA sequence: TGTGCCAGCAGCTTCGGACAGGGTAGAAACACCATATATTTT. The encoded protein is CASSFGQGRNTIYF.

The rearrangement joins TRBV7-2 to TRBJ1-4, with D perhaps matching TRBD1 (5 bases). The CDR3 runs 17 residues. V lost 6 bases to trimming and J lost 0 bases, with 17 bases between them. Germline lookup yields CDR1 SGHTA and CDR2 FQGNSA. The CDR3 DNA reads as TGTGCCAGCAGAACCGCTGGGGGGGTGACAACTAATGAAAAACTGTTTTTT. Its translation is CASRTAGGVTTNEKLFF.

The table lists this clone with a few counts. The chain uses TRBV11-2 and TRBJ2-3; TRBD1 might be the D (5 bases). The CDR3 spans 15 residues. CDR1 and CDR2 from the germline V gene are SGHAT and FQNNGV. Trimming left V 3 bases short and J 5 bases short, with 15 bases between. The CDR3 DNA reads TGTGCCAGCAGCTTTGGTCCACAGGCAGGAGATACGCAGTATTTT. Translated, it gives CASSFGPQAGDTQYF.

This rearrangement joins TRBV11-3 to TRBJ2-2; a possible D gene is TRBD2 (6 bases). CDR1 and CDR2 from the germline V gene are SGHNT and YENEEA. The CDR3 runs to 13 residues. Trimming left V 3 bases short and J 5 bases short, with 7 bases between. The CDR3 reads CASSLAGTGELFF. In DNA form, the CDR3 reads TGTGCCAGCAGCTTGGCGGGGACCGGGGAGCTGTTTTTT. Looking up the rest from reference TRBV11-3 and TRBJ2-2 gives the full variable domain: EAGVVQSPRYKIIEKKQPVAFWCNPISGHNTLYWYLQNLGQGPELLIRYENEEAVDDSQLPKDRFSAERLKGVDSTLKIQPAELGDSAVYLCASSLAGTGELFFGEGSRLTVL.

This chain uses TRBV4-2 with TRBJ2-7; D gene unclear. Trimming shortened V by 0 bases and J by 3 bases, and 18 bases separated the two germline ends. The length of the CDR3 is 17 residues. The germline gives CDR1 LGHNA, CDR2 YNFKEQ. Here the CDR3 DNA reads TGTGCCAGCAGCCAAGAGCCCCTTGGCCCTCCGATCTACGAGCAGTACTTC. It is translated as CASSQEPLGPPIYEQYF.

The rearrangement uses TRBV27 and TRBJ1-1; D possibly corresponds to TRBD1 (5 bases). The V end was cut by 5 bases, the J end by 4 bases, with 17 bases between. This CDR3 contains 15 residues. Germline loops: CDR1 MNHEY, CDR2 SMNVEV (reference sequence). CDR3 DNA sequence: TGTGCCAGCAGTCCCTGGGGGGGACTGAGCACTGAAGCTTTCTTT. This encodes CASSPWGGLSTEAFF.

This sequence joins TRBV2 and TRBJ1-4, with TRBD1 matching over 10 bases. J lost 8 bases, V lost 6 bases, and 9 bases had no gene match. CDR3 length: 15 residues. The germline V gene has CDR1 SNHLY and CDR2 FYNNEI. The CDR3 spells CASRGDRGLREKLFF. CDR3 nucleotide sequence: TGTGCCAGCAGGGGCGACAGGGGGCTTCGCGAAAAACTGTTTTTT. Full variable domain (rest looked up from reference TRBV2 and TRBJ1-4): EPEVTQTPSHQVTQMGQEVILRCVPISNHLYFYWYRQILGQKVEFLVSFYNNEISEKSEIFDDQFSVERPDGSNFTLKIRSTKLEDSAMYFCASRGDRGLREKLFFGSGTQLSVL.

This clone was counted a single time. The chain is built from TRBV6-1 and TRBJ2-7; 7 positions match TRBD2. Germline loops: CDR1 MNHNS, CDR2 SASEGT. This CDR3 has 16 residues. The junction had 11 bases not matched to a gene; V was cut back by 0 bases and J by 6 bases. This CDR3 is CASSEALVAGGREQYF. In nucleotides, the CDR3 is TGTGCCAGCAGTGAAGCGTTGGTAGCGGGTGGGCGCGAGCAGTACTTC.

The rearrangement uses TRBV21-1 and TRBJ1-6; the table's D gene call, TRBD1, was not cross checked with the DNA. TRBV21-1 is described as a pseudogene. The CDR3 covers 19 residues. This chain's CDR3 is CASSNLRTVEGSYNSPLHF. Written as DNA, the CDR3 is TGTGCCAGCAGCAATCTTCGGACAGTAGAAGGGTCCTATAATTCACCCCTCCACTTT.

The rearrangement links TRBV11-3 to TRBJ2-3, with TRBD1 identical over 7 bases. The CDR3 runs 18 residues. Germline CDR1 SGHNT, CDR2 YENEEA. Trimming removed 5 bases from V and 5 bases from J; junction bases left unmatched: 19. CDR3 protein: CASSRRVQTGSAVDTQYF. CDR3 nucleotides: TGTGCCAGCAGCCGACGAGTCCAGACAGGGAGTGCAGTAGATACGCAGTATTTT.